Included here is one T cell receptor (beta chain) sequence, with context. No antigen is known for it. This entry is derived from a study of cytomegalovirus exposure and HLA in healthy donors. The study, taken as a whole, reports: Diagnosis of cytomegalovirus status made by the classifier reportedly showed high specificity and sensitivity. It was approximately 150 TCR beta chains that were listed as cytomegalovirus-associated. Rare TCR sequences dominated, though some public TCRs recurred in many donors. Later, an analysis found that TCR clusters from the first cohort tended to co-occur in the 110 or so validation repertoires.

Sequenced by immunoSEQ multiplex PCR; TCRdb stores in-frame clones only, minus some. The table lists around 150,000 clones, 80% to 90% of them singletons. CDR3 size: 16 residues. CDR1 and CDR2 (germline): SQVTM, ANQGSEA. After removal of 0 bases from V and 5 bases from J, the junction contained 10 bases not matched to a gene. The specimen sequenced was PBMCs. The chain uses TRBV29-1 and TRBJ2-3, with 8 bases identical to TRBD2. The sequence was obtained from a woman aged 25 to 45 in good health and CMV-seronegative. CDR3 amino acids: CSVEDPEREWKDTQYF. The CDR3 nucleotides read TGCAGCGTTGAAGATCCTGAGCGGGAGTGGAAAGATACGCAGTATTTT.